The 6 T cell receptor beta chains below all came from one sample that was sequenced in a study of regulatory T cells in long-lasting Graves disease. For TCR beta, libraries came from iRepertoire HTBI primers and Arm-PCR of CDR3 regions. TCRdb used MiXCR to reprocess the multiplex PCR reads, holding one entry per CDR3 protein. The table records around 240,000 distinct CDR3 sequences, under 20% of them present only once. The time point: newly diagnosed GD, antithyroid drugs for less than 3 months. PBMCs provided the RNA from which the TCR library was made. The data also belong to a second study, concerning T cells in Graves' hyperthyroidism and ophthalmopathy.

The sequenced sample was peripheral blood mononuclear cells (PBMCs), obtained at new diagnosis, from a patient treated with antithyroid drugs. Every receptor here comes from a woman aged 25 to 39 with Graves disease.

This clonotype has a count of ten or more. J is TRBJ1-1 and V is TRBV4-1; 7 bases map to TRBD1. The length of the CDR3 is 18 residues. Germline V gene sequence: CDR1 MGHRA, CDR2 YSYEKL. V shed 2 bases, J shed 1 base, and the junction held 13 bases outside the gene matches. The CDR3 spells CASSQKAGTEVKNTEAFF. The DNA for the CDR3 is TGCGCCAGCAGCCAAAAGGCCGGGACAGAGGTTAAGAACACTGAAGCTTTCTTT.

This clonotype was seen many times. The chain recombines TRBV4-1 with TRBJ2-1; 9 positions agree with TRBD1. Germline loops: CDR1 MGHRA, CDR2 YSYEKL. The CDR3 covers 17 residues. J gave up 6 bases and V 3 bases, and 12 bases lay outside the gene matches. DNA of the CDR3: TGCGCCAGCAGCCATCCCTCCTGGGGACAGGGTGGCAATGAGCAGTTCTTC. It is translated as CASSHPSWGQGGNEQFF.

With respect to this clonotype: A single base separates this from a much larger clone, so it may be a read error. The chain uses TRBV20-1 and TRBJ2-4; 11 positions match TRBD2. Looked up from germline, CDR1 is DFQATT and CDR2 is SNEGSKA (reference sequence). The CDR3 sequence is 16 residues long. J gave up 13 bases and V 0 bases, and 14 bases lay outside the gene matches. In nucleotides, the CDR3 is TGCAGTGCTAGAGAGCTAGCGGGGGGTTCCTACAATGAGCAGTACTTC. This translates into CSARELAGGSYNEQYF.

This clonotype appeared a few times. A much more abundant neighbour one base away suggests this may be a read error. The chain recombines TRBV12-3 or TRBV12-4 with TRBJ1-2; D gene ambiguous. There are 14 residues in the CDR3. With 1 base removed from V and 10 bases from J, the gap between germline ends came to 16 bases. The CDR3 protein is CASSLGPSAEDYTF. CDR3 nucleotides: TGTGCCAGCAGTTTAGGCCCCTCGGCGGAGGACTACACCTTC.

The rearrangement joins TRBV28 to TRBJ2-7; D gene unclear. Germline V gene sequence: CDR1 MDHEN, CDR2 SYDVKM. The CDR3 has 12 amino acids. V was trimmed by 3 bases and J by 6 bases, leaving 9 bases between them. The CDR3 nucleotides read TGTGCCAGCAGTTTCTTAGAAGGCGAGCAGTACTTC. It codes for CASSFLEGEQYF.

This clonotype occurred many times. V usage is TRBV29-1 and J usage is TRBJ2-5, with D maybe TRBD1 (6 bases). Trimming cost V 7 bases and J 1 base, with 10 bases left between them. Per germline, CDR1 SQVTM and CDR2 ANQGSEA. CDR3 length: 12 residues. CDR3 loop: CSANRVQETQYF. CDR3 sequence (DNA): TGCAGCGCCAACAGGGTCCAAGAGACCCAGTACTTC.